This TCR beta chain was identified in a study of CD8 T cells in ankylosing spondylitis. Overall study results and limits: The disease-linked clones had a CD8+ phenotype and low blood frequencies. Fewer than 10 highly homologous variants formed a TCR beta motif that appeared characteristic of ankylosing spondylitis blood.

From the 5' RACE reads, TCRdb called clonotypes with MiXCR, one entry per CDR3 protein. The sample contains 650,000 to 800,000 distinct CDR3 sequences, 19% of which appear only once. This clonotype appeared many times. Antigen specificity is unknown. J was trimmed by 0 bases and V by 6 bases; bases with no gene match: 4. This CDR3 spans 16 amino acids. The sample comprised blood, either unsorted or a sorted T cell fraction (not recorded which). The rearrangement links TRBV12-3 or TRBV12-4 to TRBJ2-1, with 11 bases lining up with TRBD1. The receptor was isolated from a male donor with ankylosing spondylitis. CDR3 loop: CASSAGTGGSYNEQFF. The CDR3 nucleotides are TGTGCCAGCAGCGCCGGGACAGGGGGCTCCTACAATGAGCAGTTCTTC.